One and the same sample provided the 26 T cell receptor beta chains below, sequenced in a study of blood T cell repertoires in COVID-19. Method: immunoSEQ multiplex PCR; TCRdb's copy keeps in-frame clones and lacks some. The sample shows 150,000 to 200,000 clones, approximately 91% of them seen only once. Sequencing was carried out using peripheral blood. The receptors derive from a man aged 18 to 29 with COVID-19, enrolled during active disease.

This clone was seen just once. This chain connects TRBV18 to TRBJ2-1, with 10 bases lining up with TRBD2. The CDR3 runs 15 residues. After removal of 3 bases from V and 4 bases from J, the junction contained 3 bases not matched to a gene. From germline, CDR1 is KGHSH and CDR2 LQKENI. The CDR3 DNA reads TGTGCCAGCTCACCCTGGACTAGCGGATACAATGAGCAGTTCTTC. It yields the protein CASSPWTSGYNEQFF.

The chain's CDR3 is CSIVGQGPYGYTF. The CDR3 DNA sequence: TGCAGCATTGTGGGACAGGGACCCTATGGCTACACCTTC. This sequence joins TRBV29-1 and TRBJ1-2; 9 nucleotides line up with TRBD1. V lost 8 bases to trimming and J lost 4 bases; unmatched junction nucleotides: 8. The CDR3 length is 13 residues. Per germline, CDR1 SQVTM and CDR2 ANQGSEA.

A few counts support this clone. The chain has TRBV4-3 and TRBJ1-3, with D unresolved. The V end lost 3 bases, the J end lost 4 bases, and 16 bases lay between the germline ends. There are 16 residues in the CDR3. Looked up from germline, CDR1 is LGHNA and CDR2 is YSLEER. The CDR3, as DNA: TGCGCCAGCAGCCAGGGCCACAGCGGGAGCGGAAACACCATATATTTT. This codes for CASSQGHSGSGNTIYF.

The V call is TRBV14, the J call TRBJ2-2, with D possibly matching TRBD1 (6 bases). The length of the CDR3 is 12 residues. Trimming cost V 4 bases and J 8 bases, with 8 bases left between them. Germline V CDR1 and CDR2: SGHDN, FVKESK. The chain's CDR3 is CASSLGGGELFF. CDR3 in DNA: TGTGCCAGCAGCCTAGGGGGAGGGGAGCTGTTTTTT.

The V gene is TRBV20-1, the J gene TRBJ2-3; 7 bases are shared with TRBD2. V was clipped by 3 bases and J by 5 bases; unmatched bases: 8. The CDR3 extends over 14 amino acids. Germline V gives CDR1 DFQATT, CDR2 SNEGSKA (reference sequence). Here the CDR3 reads CSASNREEIDTQYF. CDR3 nucleotide sequence: TGCAGTGCTAGTAACCGGGAGGAGATAGATACGCAGTATTTT.

The rearrangement uses TRBV13 and TRBJ2-7, with TRBD1 identical over 11 bases. The CDR3 is 15 residues long. Trimming took 5 bases from V and 2 from J; bases not matched to a gene: 5. Germline loops: CDR1 PRHDT, CDR2 FYEKMQ (reference sequence). The CDR3 here is CASSMPGQGAYEQYF. CDR3 nucleotides: TGTGCCAGCAGCATGCCGGGACAGGGGGCCTACGAGCAGTACTTC.

This clone was found once. The V and J genes are TRBV27 and TRBJ2-3; D unresolved. V lost 0 bases, J lost 4 bases, and 8 bases lay in between. The CDR3 loop spans 14 amino acids. Looked up from germline, CDR1 is MNHEY and CDR2 is SMNVEV (reference sequence). The CDR3 bases are TGTGCCAGCAGTTTATCGAGAGTATCAGATACGCAGTATTTT. Its protein product is CASSLSRVSDTQYF.

The chain recombines TRBV28 with TRBJ2-7, with 8 bases matching TRBD1. CDR1 MDHEN and CDR2 SYDVKM come from the germline V gene. CDR3 size: 15 residues. The trim removed 1 base at V and 6 bases at J, leaving 8 bases unmatched. CDR3 DNA sequence: TGTGCCAGCAGTTTATCTCGGACAGGGAGCTCCGAGCAGTACTTC. The encoded protein is CASSLSRTGSSEQYF. Filled out from reference TRBV28 and TRBJ2-7, the complete variable domain reads DVKVTQSSRYLVKRTGEKVFLECVQDMDHENMFWYRQDPGLGLRLIYFSYDVKMKEKGDIPEGYSVSREKKERFSLILESASTNQTSMYLCASSLSRTGSSEQYFGPGTRLTVT.

This chain connects TRBV19 to TRBJ1-1, with D tentatively TRBD1 (5 bases). Germline V CDR1 and CDR2: LNHDA, SQIVND (reference sequence). The V end was cut by 8 bases, the J end by 8 bases, with 15 bases between. This CDR3 has 12 residues. CDR3 amino acids: CASLRDSDEAFF. The CDR3, as DNA: TGTGCCAGTTTACGGGACTCCGACGAAGCTTTCTTT.

There are a few counts of this clone. This sequence joins TRBV19 and TRBJ1-1; no definite D call. Germline V lookup: CDR1 LNHDA, CDR2 SQIVND (reference sequence). The CDR3 sequence is 18 residues long. V lost 1 base, J lost 1 base, and 19 bases lay in between. CDR3 loop: CASSIVRPGSWANTEAFF. The CDR3 DNA reads TGTGCCAGTAGTATAGTACGACCCGGCTCCTGGGCGAACACTGAAGCTTTCTTT.

The sample holds a few counts of this clone. V usage is TRBV12-3 or TRBV12-4 and J usage is TRBJ1-2; weak D call: TRBD1 (6 bases). There are 13 residues in the CDR3. V lost 3 bases and J 2 bases, leaving 7 bases between the germline ends. CDR3 nucleotides: TGTGCCAGCAGTTTGCAGGGGAACTATGGCTACACCTTC. This translates into CASSLQGNYGYTF.

V usage is TRBV4-1 and J usage is TRBJ1-6; D is possibly TRBD1 (5 bases). The CDR3 sequence is 18 residues long. V was clipped by 0 bases and J by 7 bases, with 19 bases between them. Germline loops: CDR1 MGHRA, CDR2 YSYEKL. The CDR3 nucleotides are TGCGCCAGCAGCCAAGACACCATCGTAGGGGCTCGGAATTCACCCCTCCACTTT. This translates into CASSQDTIVGARNSPLHF.

This chain links TRBV6-2 or TRBV6-3 with TRBJ2-7; weak D call: TRBD1 (7 bases). The CDR3 is 15 amino acids. Trimming stripped 3 bases from V and 2 bases from J, with 14 bases between. The germline V gene has CDR1 MNHEY and CDR2 SVGEGT. The CDR3 loop reads CASSYAGGLAYEQYF. The CDR3, as DNA: TGTGCCAGCAGTTATGCAGGGGGGCTGGCCTACGAGCAGTACTTC.

The rearrangement joins TRBV27 to TRBJ2-1, with D perhaps matching TRBD1 (6 bases). The germline V and J ends were trimmed by 3 bases and 6 bases, with 15 bases remaining between them. The CDR3 has 15 amino acids. Germline V gene data show CDR1 as MNHEY and CDR2 as SMNVEV (reference sequence). The CDR3 loop is CASSFNRARSNEQFF. For the CDR3, the DNA is TGTGCCAGCAGTTTTAACAGGGCGCGAAGCAATGAGCAGTTCTTC.

This clone is a singleton in its sample. This chain links TRBV15 with TRBJ2-1, with 12 bases lining up with TRBD2. Germline V lookup: CDR1 LNHNV, CDR2 YYDKDF (reference sequence). V lost 0 bases and J lost 7; bases outside the gene matches: 7. This CDR3 comprises 17 residues. CDR3 amino acids: CATSRDRRGTSGNEQFF. CDR3 bases: TGTGCCACCAGCAGAGATAGGAGGGGGACTAGCGGGAATGAGCAGTTCTTC.

The rearrangement uses TRBV3-1 (or the pseudogene TRBV3-2) and TRBJ1-6, with 9 nucleotides matching TRBD1. Trimming at V came to 5 bases and at J to 7 bases, leaving 6 bases not matched to a gene. CDR3 length: 15 amino acids. From germline, CDR1 is LGHDT and CDR2 YNNKEL (reference sequence). The CDR3 spells CASSSGTGKNSPLHF. The DNA for the CDR3 is TGTGCCAGCAGCTCTGGGACAGGGAAGAATTCACCCCTCCACTTT.

J is TRBJ2-7 and V is TRBV25-1; 9 nucleotides agree with TRBD1. Germline V gene lookup returns CDR1 MGHDK and CDR2 SYGVNS. With V trimmed by 11 bases and J by 7 bases, 15 bases remained unmatched. The CDR3 totals 14 residues. CDR3 in amino acids: CASQAGTGWGEQYF. CDR3 coding DNA: TGTGCCTCCCAAGCCGGGACAGGGTGGGGTGAGCAGTACTTC.

As for this clone: An end of the junction differs from the germline gene, which may be a read error. The rearrangement links TRBV19 to TRBJ2-5; D not certain. CDR3 length: 11 amino acids. Germline V lookup: CDR1 LNHDA, CDR2 SQIVND (reference sequence). The CDR3 sequence: CASQTEETQYF. The CDR3 nucleotides are TGCGCAAGCCAGACTGAAGAGACCCAGTACTTC. The variable domain in full, with the rest retrieved from reference TRBV19 and TRBJ2-5, is DGGITQSPKYLFRKEGQNVTLSCEQNLNHDAMYWYRQDPGQGLRLIYYSQIVNDFQKGDIAEGYSVSREKKESFPLTVTSAQKNPTAFYLCASQTEETQYFGPGTRLLVL.

The gene calls are TRBV5-6 and TRBJ2-2; 8 nucleotides agree with TRBD2. Germline-derived CDR1 and CDR2 are SGHDT and YYEEEE. With 5 bases clipped from V and 6 bases from J, the junction kept 6 bases outside the gene matches. CDR3 length equals 14 residues. In DNA form, the CDR3 reads TGTGCCAGCAGACTTTCGGGAGGGTCCGGGGAGCTGTTTTTT. This translates into CASRLSGGSGELFF.

The V call is TRBV6-5, the J call TRBJ2-7; D possibly corresponds to TRBD2 (6 bases). CDR3 length: 13 residues. Germline CDR1 and CDR2: MNHEY and SVGAGI. The V and J ends lost 6 bases and 1 base respectively, with 10 bases between them. The CDR3 bases are TGTGCCAGCAGCCCCAGCGGGTCCTACGAGCAGTACTTC. Encoded protein: CASSPSGSYEQYF.

V gene TRBV28 combines with J gene TRBJ1-1; D remains unclear. Per the germline V gene, CDR1 is MDHEN and CDR2 is SYDVKM. The length of the CDR3 is 15 residues. V lost 4 bases and J 2 bases, leaving 14 bases between the germline ends. As DNA, the CDR3 is TGTGCCAGCAGTTACCCCGACCGGGTCAACACTGAAGCTTTCTTT. Amino acid sequence: CASSYPDRVNTEAFF.

In its sample, this clone was seen a few times. The rearrangement uses TRBV5-8 and TRBJ2-7; 9 bases are a match to TRBD1. The CDR3 has 15 residues. CDR1 and CDR2 (germline): SGHTS, YDEGEE. The V segment lost 3 bases and the J segment 5 bases; nucleotides outside the gene matches: 9. Here the CDR3 reads CASSYTGTGIDEQYF. CDR3 bases: TGTGCCAGCAGCTATACCGGGACAGGGATCGACGAGCAGTACTTC. Full variable domain (rest looked up from reference TRBV5-8 and TRBJ2-7): EAGVTQSPTHLIKTRGQQATLRCSPISGHTSVYWYQQALGLGLQFLLWYDEGEERNRGNFPPRFSGRQFPNYSSELNVNALELEDSALYLCASSYTGTGIDEQYFGPGTRLTVT.

The chain links TRBV4-1 to TRBJ1-5, with D perhaps matching TRBD1 (5 bases). The CDR3 length is 18 residues. Trimming left V 3 bases short and J 3 bases short, with 21 bases between. The V gene's germline CDR1 is MGHRA and CDR2 YSYEKL. The CDR3 reads CASSQMGTGREHNQPQHF. The CDR3 coding sequence is TGCGCCAGCAGCCAGATGGGGACGGGGAGGGAGCACAATCAGCCCCAGCATTTT.

The CDR3 sequence: CASSFRSASGISYEQYF. The CDR3 DNA reads as TGCGCCAGCAGCTTCCGGTCGGCTAGCGGGATTTCCTACGAGCAGTACTTC. The rearrangement joins TRBV5-1 to TRBJ2-7; TRBD2 matches at 9 bases. CDR1 and CDR2 (germline): SGHRS, YFSETQ. The V segment lost 2 bases and the J segment 1 base; nucleotides outside the gene matches: 10. This CDR3 comprises 17 residues.

The J gene is TRBJ2-1, the V gene TRBV24-1, with 10 bases matching TRBD2. The germline gives CDR1 KGHDR, CDR2 SFDVKD. The CDR3 has 18 amino acids. The J segment lost 5 bases and the V segment lost 4 bases, leaving 13 bases of the junction unmatched. CDR3 loop: CATSEVTSGRARDNEQFF. The CDR3 coding sequence is TGTGCCACCAGTGAGGTGACAAGCGGGAGGGCCCGGGACAATGAGCAGTTCTTC.

This clone showed up just once. The rearrangement joins TRBV4-3 to TRBJ2-5; tentative D call: TRBD1 (6 bases). Trimming removed 2 bases at V and 4 bases at J, with 20 bases between. Germline loops: CDR1 LGHNA, CDR2 YSLEER. The length of the CDR3 is 17 residues. CDR3 DNA: TGCGCCAGCAGCCAAAGCCCCGCAGGGGTGGGTACAGAGACCCAGTACTTC. The encoded protein is CASSQSPAGVGTETQYF.